This entry lists 15 T cell receptor beta chains sequenced from one sample in a study of a mutant IDH1 vaccine in newly diagnosed glioma. Using immunoSEQ multiplex PCR, the repertoire was profiled, and TCRdb retains in-frame clones only, with some absent. This sample has about 34,000 clones; around nine tenths occur once, and the top ten carry 4% to 6%. Their antigens are not known. The time point is: week 47, end of study. Vaccination used 300 ug of mutant IDH1 20-mer peptide per dose, with topical imiquimod. This specimen was PBMCs, taken from a glioma patient whose treatment included an IDH1 peptide vaccine. Receptors were obtained from a woman between 40 and 50 years old with glioma.

CDR3: CASSRLGQGVYGNQPQHF. CDR3 nucleotides: TGTGCCAGCAGCAGACTCGGACAGGGGGTTTATGGTAATCAGCCCCAGCATTTT. V is TRBV21-1 and J is TRBJ1-5; the table's D call, TRBD1, has no DNA check behind it. TRBV21-1 is deemed a pseudogene. This CDR3 has 18 amino acids.

CDR3 sequence reads: CAAGQGGRSSNEKLFF. CDR3 nucleotides: TGTGCGGCCGGACAGGGGGGTCGAAGTTCTAATGAAAAACTGTTTTTT. This rearrangement joins TRBV30 to TRBJ1-4; 10 positions agree with TRBD1. Germline CDR1 reads GTSNPN; CDR2 reads SVGIG (reference sequence). The CDR3 contains 16 residues. Full variable domain (missing parts from reference TRBV30 and TRBJ1-4): SQTIHQWPATLVQPVGSPLSLECTVEGTSNPNLYWYRQAAGRGLQLLFYSVGIGQISSEVPQNLSASRPQDRQFILSSKKLLLSDSGFYLCAAGQGGRSSNEKLFFGSGTQLSVL.

The chain is built from TRBV7-6 and TRBJ2-5; no firm D call. The CDR3 has 15 residues. V was shortened by 1 base and J by 7 bases, with 16 bases between the two germline ends. From germline, CDR1 is SGHVS and CDR2 FNYEAQ. CDR3 loop: CASSLENEGIGTQYF. Here the CDR3 DNA reads TGTGCCAGCAGCTTAGAGAACGAAGGAATCGGGACCCAGTACTTC.

The chain combines TRBV4-1 with TRBJ2-2, with 7 bases lining up with TRBD2. Germline CDR1 and CDR2: MGHRA and YSYEKL. CDR3 length: 17 amino acids. Trimming removed 3 bases from V and 2 bases from J; junction bases left unmatched: 9. The DNA of the CDR3 is TGCGCCAGCAGCCAGGCACCCGGGGGGACTAACACCGGGGAGCTGTTTTTT. It encodes CASSQAPGGTNTGELFF.

This rearrangement joins TRBV2 to TRBJ2-1; 8 bases align to TRBD1. The length of the CDR3 is 15 residues. V lost 6 bases and J lost 2; bases outside the gene matches: 6. Germline CDR1 reads SNHLY; CDR2 reads FYNNEI. The CDR3 is CASRVDRGTYNEQFF. DNA for the CDR3: TGTGCCAGCAGGGTCGACAGGGGTACCTACAATGAGCAGTTCTTC.

The gene calls are TRBV6-5 and TRBJ1-1, with TRBD1 as a possible D gene (6 bases). Germline V gene data show CDR1 as MNHEY and CDR2 as SVGAGI. The ends were cut back, 5 bases at V and 0 bases at J, with 10 bases in the middle. The CDR3 sequence is 14 residues long. CDR3 protein: CASSPGTLNTEAFF. The CDR3 region has the DNA TGTGCCAGCAGTCCCGGGACATTGAACACTGAAGCTTTCTTT.

The chain links TRBV7-2 to TRBJ2-3, with D perhaps matching TRBD2 (7 bases). This CDR3 comprises 17 residues. Trimming stripped 5 bases from V and 3 bases from J, with 21 bases between. Germline V gene sequence: CDR1 SGHTA, CDR2 FQGNSA. The CDR3 DNA is TGTGCCAGCAGCCCCCCTAGGGGGGGGAGACGGACAGATACGCAGTATTTT. It codes for CASSPPRGGRRTDTQYF.

The chain combines TRBV5-6 with TRBJ2-1; a weak D match, TRBD1 (6 bases). This CDR3 comprises 13 residues. Per germline, CDR1 SGHDT and CDR2 YYEEEE. V gave up 2 bases and J gave up 5 bases, with 8 bases separating them. CDR3 protein: CASSFTGNNEQFF. CDR3 nucleotides: TGTGCCAGCAGCTTTACAGGGAACAATGAGCAGTTCTTC.

This clone appeared once. The chain links TRBV5-1 to TRBJ2-1; 10 positions match TRBD2. Germline CDR1 and CDR2: SGHRS and YFSETQ. After removal of 1 base from V and 3 bases from J, the junction contained 4 bases not matched to a gene. The CDR3 spans 16 residues. The CDR3 here is CASSLLAGEIYNEQFF. Written as DNA, the CDR3 is TGCGCCAGCAGCTTGCTAGCGGGAGAGATCTACAATGAGCAGTTCTTC.

This chain uses TRBV4-1 with TRBJ2-7, with D unclear. This CDR3 has 14 amino acids. Between the trimmed V and J ends, which lost 2 bases and 7 bases, there was a span of 15 bases. Looked up from germline, CDR1 is MGHRA and CDR2 is YSYEKL. The CDR3 is CASSQSKLEREQYF. CDR3 DNA: TGCGCCAGCAGCCAAAGTAAACTGGAACGGGAGCAGTACTTC.

This chain joins TRBV4-2 and TRBJ2-7; 11 bases line up with TRBD2. The CDR3 totals 17 residues. With V trimmed by 0 bases and J by 5 bases, 9 bases remained unmatched. Germline V gives CDR1 LGHNA, CDR2 YNFKEQ. The CDR3 DNA is TGTGCCAGCAGCCAAGACCTTGTACTAGCGGGGGTGAACGAGCAGTACTTC. It specifies CASSQDLVLAGVNEQYF.

J is TRBJ2-1 and V is TRBV4-3; TRBD1 might be the D (6 bases). CDR1 and CDR2 (germline): LGHNA, YSLEER. Trimming removed 0 bases at V and 4 bases at J, with 13 bases between. This CDR3 is 16 amino acids long. The CDR3, as DNA: TGCGCCAGCAGCCAAGAAAGGGGCAGGGGTTACAATGAGCAGTTCTTC. This codes for CASSQERGRGYNEQFF.

This chain uses TRBV11-2 with TRBJ2-7, with D perhaps TRBD1 (5 bases). The CDR3 covers 13 residues. Germline CDR1 SGHAT, CDR2 FQNNGV. V lost 5 bases and J 3 bases, leaving 11 bases between the germline ends. CDR3 nucleotide sequence: TGTGCCAGCAGCAACAGGACAAACTACGAGCAGTACTTC. The encoded protein is CASSNRTNYEQYF.

This clone has just one count. The V and J genes are TRBV6-6 and TRBJ1-2, with D unclear. With 2 bases removed from V and 6 bases from J, the gap between germline ends came to 7 bases. The CDR3 totals 12 residues. Germline-derived CDR1 and CDR2 are MNHNY and SVGAGI (reference sequence). CDR3 loop: CASSYSGDGYTF. DNA of the CDR3: TGTGCCAGCAGTTACAGCGGGGATGGCTACACCTTC.

The genes are TRBV2 and TRBJ2-3; no firm D call. Deletions cut 8 bases from V and 0 bases from J, with 15 bases between. CDR1 and CDR2 (germline): SNHLY, FYNNEI. CDR3 size: 15 residues. CDR3 residues: CASLGYVYSTDTQYF. The CDR3 DNA is TGTGCCAGCCTCGGTTATGTCTACAGCACAGATACGCAGTATTTT.